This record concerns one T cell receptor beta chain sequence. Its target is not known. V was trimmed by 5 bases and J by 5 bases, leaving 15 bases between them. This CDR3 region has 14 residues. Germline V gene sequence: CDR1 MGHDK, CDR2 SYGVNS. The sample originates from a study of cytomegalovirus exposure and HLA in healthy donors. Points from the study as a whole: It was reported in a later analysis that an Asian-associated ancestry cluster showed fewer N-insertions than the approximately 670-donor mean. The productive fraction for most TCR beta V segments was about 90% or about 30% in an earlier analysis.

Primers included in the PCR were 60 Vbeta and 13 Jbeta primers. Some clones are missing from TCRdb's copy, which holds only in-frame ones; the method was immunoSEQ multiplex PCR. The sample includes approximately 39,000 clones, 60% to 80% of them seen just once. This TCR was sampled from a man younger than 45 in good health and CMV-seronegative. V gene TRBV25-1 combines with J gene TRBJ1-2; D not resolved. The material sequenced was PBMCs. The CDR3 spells CASSPAGAVYGYTF. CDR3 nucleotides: TGTGCCAGCAGTCCCGCGGGAGCAGTATATGGCTACACCTTC.